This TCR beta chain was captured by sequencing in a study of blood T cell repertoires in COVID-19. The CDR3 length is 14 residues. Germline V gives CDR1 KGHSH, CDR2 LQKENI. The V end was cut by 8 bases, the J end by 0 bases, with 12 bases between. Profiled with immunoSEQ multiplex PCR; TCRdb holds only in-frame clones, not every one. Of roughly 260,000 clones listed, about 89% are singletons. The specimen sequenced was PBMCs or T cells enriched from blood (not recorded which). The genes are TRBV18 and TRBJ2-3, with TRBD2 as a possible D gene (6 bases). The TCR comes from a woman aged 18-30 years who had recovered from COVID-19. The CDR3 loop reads CASIGLASTDTQYF. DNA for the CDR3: TGTGCCAGCATCGGGCTAGCGAGCACAGATACGCAGTATTTT.